This is a list of T cell receptor beta chains from one sample in a study of blood T cell repertoires in COVID-19. The data were produced by immunoSEQ multiplex PCR, yet TCRdb's version contains in-frame clones alone and is incomplete. The sample has a few hundred thousand clones; around 87% are singletons. The sequenced sample consisted of peripheral blood. Receptors originate from a woman in her sixties or seventies with COVID-19, enrolled during active disease. Each CDR3 is given with its conserved first and last residue. Each record gives: D gene, J gene, clone size, V gene, CDR3 DNA, CDR3 protein. The D gene is left open where the match is weak. The size field is filled for only some rows; it gives once, few, many or a size class.

D gene: -; J gene: TRBJ1-1; clone size: -; V gene: TRBV11-2; CDR3 DNA: TGTGCTAGCAGCTCCGGACAGCGCATGAACACTGAAGCTTTCTTT; CDR3 protein: CASSSGQRMNTEAFF
D gene: TRBD2; J gene: TRBJ2-2; clone size: -; V gene: TRBV9; CDR3 DNA: TGTGCCAGCAGCGCCCGGACTAGCGGGAGTGCCGGGGAGCTGTTTTTT; CDR3 protein: CASSARTSGSAGELFF
D gene: -; J gene: TRBJ2-1; clone size: -; V gene: TRBV7-9; CDR3 DNA: TGTGCCAGCACCGCGACAGGAAAAAATTACAATGAGCAGTTCTTC; CDR3 protein: CASTATGKNYNEQFF
D gene: TRBD1; J gene: TRBJ1-1; clone size: -; V gene: TRBV7-2; CDR3 DNA: TGTGCCAGCAGCCTAGACAGGGGGCGCACTGAAGCTTTCTTT; CDR3 protein: CASSLDRGRTEAFF
D gene: TRBD1; J gene: TRBJ1-5; clone size: -; V gene: TRBV28; CDR3 DNA: TGTGCCAGCGTGACAGGGGACAGGCAGCCCCAGCATTTT; CDR3 protein: CASVTGDRQPQHF
D gene: -; J gene: TRBJ2-1; clone size: -; V gene: TRBV6-2/TRBV6-3; CDR3 DNA: TGTGCCAGCAGTTCGGCAGGGAAATTGTATGAGCAGTTCTTC; CDR3 protein: CASSSAGKLYEQFF
D gene: -; J gene: TRBJ1-3; clone size: -; V gene: TRBV6-5; CDR3 DNA: TGTGCCAGCAGGAAAACAGGCCACTCTGGAAACACCATATATTTT; CDR3 protein: CASRKTGHSGNTIYF
D gene: TRBD2; J gene: TRBJ2-4; clone size: -; V gene: TRBV5-1; CDR3 DNA: TGCGCCAGCAGCCCGGGACTAGCGGGAGGGCCGATTGACAAAAACATTCAGTACTTC; CDR3 protein: CASSPGLAGGPIDKNIQYF
D gene: -; J gene: TRBJ1-4; clone size: -; V gene: TRBV5-1; CDR3 DNA: TGCGCCAGCAGCCCGAGGAACGAATTTAATGAAAAACTGTTTTTT; CDR3 protein: CASSPRNEFNEKLFF
D gene: -; J gene: TRBJ2-3; clone size: -; V gene: TRBV14; CDR3 DNA: TGTGCCAGCAGCCAAGATCGGTTGGATACGCAGTATTTT; CDR3 protein: CASSQDRLDTQYF
D gene: TRBD1; J gene: TRBJ1-2; clone size: once; V gene: TRBV6-5; CDR3 DNA: TGTGCCAGCAGTAGGGACAGGGATGGCTACACCTTC; CDR3 protein: CASSRDRDGYTF
D gene: -; J gene: TRBJ1-1; clone size: -; V gene: TRBV28; CDR3 DNA: TGTGCCAGCATCGGCGGGAGACACACTGAAGCTTTCTTT; CDR3 protein: CASIGGRHTEAFF
D gene: -; J gene: TRBJ2-2; clone size: -; V gene: TRBV24-1; CDR3 DNA: TGTGCCACCGGAACAGGGAACACCGGGGAGCTGTTTTTT; CDR3 protein: CATGTGNTGELFF
D gene: -; J gene: TRBJ1-1; clone size: -; V gene: TRBV24-1; CDR3 DNA: TGTGCCACCAGTGACCCGAGGGGAGGGGGCACTGAAGCTTTCTTT; CDR3 protein: CATSDPRGGGTEAFF
D gene: -; J gene: TRBJ2-1; clone size: -; V gene: TRBV15; CDR3 DNA: TGTGCCACCAGCAGAGGGTCGGGAGTATCCTACAATGAGCAGTTCTTC; CDR3 protein: CATSRGSGVSYNEQFF
D gene: -; J gene: TRBJ1-2; clone size: -; V gene: TRBV5-6; CDR3 DNA: TGTGCCAGCAGCTTAAGGGACACCCTTAACTATGGCTACACCTTC; CDR3 protein: CASSLRDTLNYGYTF
D gene: -; J gene: TRBJ1-2; clone size: -; V gene: TRBV9; CDR3 DNA: TGTGCCAGCAGCGTAGGGCAGGGGTTCTATGGCTACACCTTC; CDR3 protein: CASSVGQGFYGYTF